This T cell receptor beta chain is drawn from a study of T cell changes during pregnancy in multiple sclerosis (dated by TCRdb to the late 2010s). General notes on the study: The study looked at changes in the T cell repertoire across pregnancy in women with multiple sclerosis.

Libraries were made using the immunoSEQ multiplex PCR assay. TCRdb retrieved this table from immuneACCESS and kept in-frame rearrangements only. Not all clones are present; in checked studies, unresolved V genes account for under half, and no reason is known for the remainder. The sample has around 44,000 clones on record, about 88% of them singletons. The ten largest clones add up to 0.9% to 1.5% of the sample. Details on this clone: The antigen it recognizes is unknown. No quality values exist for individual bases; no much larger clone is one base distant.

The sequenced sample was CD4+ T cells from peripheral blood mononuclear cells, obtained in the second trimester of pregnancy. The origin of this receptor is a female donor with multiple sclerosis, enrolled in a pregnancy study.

CDR3 loop: CASSQDGSYGYTF. The nucleotide sequence is given as TGCGCCAGCAGCCAAGATGGGAGTTATGGCTACACCTTC. The rearrangement combines TRBV4-3 with TRBJ1-2, with the D segment identity uncertain. The CDR3 runs 13 amino acids, cysteine and phenylalanine included. Only the CDR3 DNA stays, 39 bases, in frame from base 1. According to the germline V gene, CDR1 reads LGHNA and CDR2 reads YSLEER. V loses 0 bases, J loses 5 bases, and the germline ends lie 7 bases apart.